This note documents a single TCR beta chain sequence. Its antigen is as yet unknown. The sample is drawn from a study of blood T cells in healthy people across ages. Donors ranged from roughly 6 to 100 years old and were healthy Caucasians in Russia. Each donor supplied ten milliliters of peripheral blood. Every sample had a minimum of 6 million PBMCs isolated. The authors ran a second PCR of about 7 to 11 cycles using a sample-barcoded 5' primer and a J-beta primer mix. In TCRdb, the 5' RACE reads were re-called with MiXCR into one record per CDR3 protein. The data contain some 880,000 distinct CDR3 sequences, around 36% of them singletons. Study outcomes and limitations: Reliance upon unsorted PBMCs precluded definitive naive versus antigen-experienced comparison.

Germline V gene sequence: CDR1 SGDLS, CDR2 YYNGEE. CDR3 length equals 14 residues. The V end lost 0 bases, the J end lost 4 bases, and 9 bases lay between the germline ends. This TCR came from a man aged 18-30 years in good health. The J gene is TRBJ2-3, the V gene TRBV9; D is perhaps TRBD1 (6 bases). Sequencing was carried out using blood. For the CDR3, the DNA is TGTGCCAGCAGCGTAGCCCAGGGGCCAGATACGCAGTATTTT. It encodes CASSVAQGPDTQYF.